One T cell receptor (beta chain) is described in this entry. The data derive from a study of T cell changes during pregnancy in multiple sclerosis. Germline-derived CDR1 and CDR2 are SQVTM and ANQGSEA. Trimming took 4 bases from V and 8 from J, leaving 11 bases between them. The CDR3 has 11 amino acids. Generated by immunoSEQ multiplex PCR, the TCRdb table keeps only in-frame clones and is missing some. The sample lists around 50,000 clones; 92% were seen once. The chain links TRBV29-1 to TRBJ1-2, with D tentatively TRBD1 (6 bases). The sequence was obtained from a female donor with multiple sclerosis, enrolled in a pregnancy study. Material: CD4+ T cells from peripheral blood mononuclear cells, obtained after pregnancy. The CDR3 DNA reads as TGCAGCGTTGCCCAGGGGACGGGCTACACCTTC. Its protein is CSVAQGTGYTF. Full variable domain (remainder filled in from reference TRBV29-1 and TRBJ1-2): SAVISQKPSRDICQRGTSLTIQCQVDSQVTMMFWYRQQPGQSLTLIATANQGSEATYESGFVIDKFPISRPNLTFSTLTVSNMSPEDSSIYLCSVAQGTGYTFGSGTRLTVV.